This TCR beta chain was captured by sequencing in a study of blood T cell repertoires in COVID-19. For the study at large: The origin of the acute and convalescent COVID-19 samples was the United States, Italy and Spain. T cells, B-cell-depleted T cells, or PBMCs provided the cDNA or gDNA that served as material.

This CDR3 comprises 15 residues. V lost 0 bases to trimming and J lost 3 bases, with 11 bases between them. Germline-derived CDR1 and CDR2 are SGHDT and YYEEEE. Authors' analysis steps: Estimation of nucleated cell counts was performed using reference gene primer amplification. Libraries were prepared by immunoSEQ multiplex PCR; TCRdb keeps only in-frame clonotypes and omits some of them. V, J and clone size were drawn from that table, and D and trimming were deduced from the DNA. The data show 70,000 or so clones, with more than 80% seen just once and about 40% held by the top ten. The receptor's source is an elderly woman with active or convalescent COVID-19. Sequencing was carried out using peripheral blood. The V and J genes are TRBV5-6 and TRBJ2-3, with D tentatively TRBD1 (5 bases). CDR3: CASSLGGGGTDTQYF. CDR3 nucleotides: TGTGCCAGCAGCTTGGGGGGCGGTGGTACAGATACGCAGTATTTT.